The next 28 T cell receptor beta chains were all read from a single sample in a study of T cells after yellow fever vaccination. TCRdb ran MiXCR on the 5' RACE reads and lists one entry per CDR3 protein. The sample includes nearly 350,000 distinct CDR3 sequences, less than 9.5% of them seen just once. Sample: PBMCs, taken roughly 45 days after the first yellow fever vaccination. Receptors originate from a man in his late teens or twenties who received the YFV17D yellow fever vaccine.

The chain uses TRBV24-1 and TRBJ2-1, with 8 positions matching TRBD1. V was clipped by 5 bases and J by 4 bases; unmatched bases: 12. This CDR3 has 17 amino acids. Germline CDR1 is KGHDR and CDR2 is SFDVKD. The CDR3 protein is CATSGLTTGTGYNEQFF. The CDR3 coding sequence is TGTGCCACCAGTGGGCTCACGACCGGGACAGGTTACAATGAGCAGTTCTTC.

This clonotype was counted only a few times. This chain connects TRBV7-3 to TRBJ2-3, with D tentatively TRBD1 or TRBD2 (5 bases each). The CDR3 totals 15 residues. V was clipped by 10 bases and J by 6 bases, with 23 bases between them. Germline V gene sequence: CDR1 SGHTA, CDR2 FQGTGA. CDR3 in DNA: TGTGCCACGCGGGCAGGTGGGGGTCCTGTCGATACGCAGTATTTT. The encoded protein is CATRAGGGPVDTQYF.

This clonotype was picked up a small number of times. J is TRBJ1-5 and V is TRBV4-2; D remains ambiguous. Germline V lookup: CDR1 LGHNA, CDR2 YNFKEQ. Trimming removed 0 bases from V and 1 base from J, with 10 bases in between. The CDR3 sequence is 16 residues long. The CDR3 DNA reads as TGTGCCAGCAGCCAAGACTTCAGGTCCAGCAATCAGCCCCAGCATTTT. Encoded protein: CASSQDFRSSNQPQHF.

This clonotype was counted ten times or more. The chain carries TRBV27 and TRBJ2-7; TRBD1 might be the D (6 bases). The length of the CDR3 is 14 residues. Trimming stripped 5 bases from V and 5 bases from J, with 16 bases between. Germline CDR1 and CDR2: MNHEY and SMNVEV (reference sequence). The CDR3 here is CASSPGAGFNEQYF. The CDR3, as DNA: TGTGCCAGCAGTCCAGGGGCAGGTTTCAACGAGCAGTACTTC.

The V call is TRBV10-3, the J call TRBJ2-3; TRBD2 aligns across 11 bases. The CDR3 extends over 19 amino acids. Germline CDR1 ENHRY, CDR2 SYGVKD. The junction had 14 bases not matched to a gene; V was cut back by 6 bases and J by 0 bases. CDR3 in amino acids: CAISDPRRLAGTSTDTQYF. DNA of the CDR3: TGTGCCATCAGCGATCCCCGGCGACTAGCGGGGACGAGCACAGATACGCAGTATTTT.

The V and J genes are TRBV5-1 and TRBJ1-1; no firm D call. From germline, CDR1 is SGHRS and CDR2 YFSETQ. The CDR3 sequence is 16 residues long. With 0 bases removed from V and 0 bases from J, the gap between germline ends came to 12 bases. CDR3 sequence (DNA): TGCGCCAGCAGCTTGGGCCCACAGTCCATGAACACTGAAGCTTTCTTT. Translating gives CASSLGPQSMNTEAFF. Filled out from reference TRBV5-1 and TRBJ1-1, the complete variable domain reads KAGVTQTPRYLIKTRGQQVTLSCSPISGHRSVSWYQQTPGQGLQFLFEYFSETQRNKGNFPGRFSGRQFSNSRSEMNVSTLELGDSALYLCASSLGPQSMNTEAFFGQGTRLTVV.

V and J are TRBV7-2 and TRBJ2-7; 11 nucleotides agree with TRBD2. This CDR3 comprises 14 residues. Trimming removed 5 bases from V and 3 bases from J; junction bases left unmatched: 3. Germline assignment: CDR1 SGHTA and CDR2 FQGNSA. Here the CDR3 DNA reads TGTGCCAGCAGCCCCGGGACTAGCGGCTACGAGCAGTACGTC. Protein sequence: CASSPGTSGYEQYV.

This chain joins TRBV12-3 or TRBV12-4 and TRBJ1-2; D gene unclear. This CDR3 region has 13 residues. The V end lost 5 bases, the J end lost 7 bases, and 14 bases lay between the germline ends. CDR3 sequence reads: CASSPGPAGGYTF. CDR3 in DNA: TGTGCCAGCAGTCCCGGACCAGCGGGTGGCTACACCTTC.

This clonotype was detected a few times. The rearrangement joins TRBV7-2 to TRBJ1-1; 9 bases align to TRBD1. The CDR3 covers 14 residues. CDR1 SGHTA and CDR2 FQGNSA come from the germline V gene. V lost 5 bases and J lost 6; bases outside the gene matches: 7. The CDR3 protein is CASSQGQGLSEAFF. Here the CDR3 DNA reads TGTGCCAGCAGCCAGGGACAGGGATTGTCTGAAGCTTTCTTT.

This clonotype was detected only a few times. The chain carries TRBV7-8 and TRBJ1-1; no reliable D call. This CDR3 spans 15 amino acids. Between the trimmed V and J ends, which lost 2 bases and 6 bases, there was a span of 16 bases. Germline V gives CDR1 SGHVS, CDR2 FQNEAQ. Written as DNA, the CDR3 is TGTGCCAGCAGCTTATTCGGCGCGGAGGCCTCTGAAGCTTTCTTT. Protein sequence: CASSLFGAEASEAFF.

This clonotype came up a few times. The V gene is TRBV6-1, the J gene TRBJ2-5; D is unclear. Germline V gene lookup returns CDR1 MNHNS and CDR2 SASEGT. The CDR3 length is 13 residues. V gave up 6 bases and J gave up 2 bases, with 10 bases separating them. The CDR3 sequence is CASSRRFQETQYF. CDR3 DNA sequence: TGTGCCAGCAGCAGAAGGTTTCAAGAGACCCAGTACTTC.

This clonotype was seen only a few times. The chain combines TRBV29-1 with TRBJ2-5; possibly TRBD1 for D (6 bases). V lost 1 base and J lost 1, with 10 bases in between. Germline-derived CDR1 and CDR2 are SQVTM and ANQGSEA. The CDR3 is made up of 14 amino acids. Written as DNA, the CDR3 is TGCAGCGTTGAAGTGGACAGCCGCCAAGAGACCCAGTACTTC. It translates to CSVEVDSRQETQYF.

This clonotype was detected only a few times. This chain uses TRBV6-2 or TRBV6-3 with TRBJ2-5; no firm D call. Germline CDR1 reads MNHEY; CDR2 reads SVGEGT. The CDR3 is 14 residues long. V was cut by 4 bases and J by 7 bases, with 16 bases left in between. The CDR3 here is CASSSQTAPGTQYF. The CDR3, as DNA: TGTGCCAGCAGTTCCCAAACGGCCCCAGGGACCCAGTACTTC.

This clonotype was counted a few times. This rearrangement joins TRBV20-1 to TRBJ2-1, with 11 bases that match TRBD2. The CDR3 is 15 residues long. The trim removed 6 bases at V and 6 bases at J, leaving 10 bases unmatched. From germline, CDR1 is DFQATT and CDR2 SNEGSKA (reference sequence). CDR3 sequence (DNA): TGCAGTGCCTCTAGCGGGGGGTCTTGGACCAATGAGCAGTTCTTC. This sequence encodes CSASSGGSWTNEQFF.

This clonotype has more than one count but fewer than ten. The CDR3 sequence is CAISDGTGGGNTIYF. The CDR3 nucleotides are TGTGCCATCAGTGACGGGACAGGGGGCGGAAACACCATATATTTT. The gene calls are TRBV10-3 and TRBJ1-3; TRBD1 matches 12 bases. The germline gives CDR1 ENHRY, CDR2 SYGVKD. This CDR3 spans 15 amino acids. The junction had 1 base not matched to a gene; V was cut back by 3 bases and J by 4 bases.

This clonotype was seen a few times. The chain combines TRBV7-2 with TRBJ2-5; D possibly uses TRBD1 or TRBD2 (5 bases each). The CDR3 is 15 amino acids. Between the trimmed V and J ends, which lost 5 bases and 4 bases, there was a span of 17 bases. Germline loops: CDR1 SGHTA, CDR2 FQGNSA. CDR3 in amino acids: CASSLIGWGRETQYF. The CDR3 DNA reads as TGTGCCAGCAGCCTCATCGGGTGGGGGAGAGAGACCCAGTACTTC.

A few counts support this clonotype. The CDR3 nucleotides read TGCAGTGCTAGTCTGGGCAGGGGGTTTCTTAGGCAGTATTTT. Translated, it gives CSASLGRGFLRQYF. J is TRBJ2-3 and V is TRBV20-1; 7 nucleotides align to TRBD1. There are 14 residues in the CDR3. The V gene end was trimmed by 3 bases and the J gene end by 11 bases; junction bases not matched to a gene: 14. From germline, CDR1 is DFQATT and CDR2 SNEGSKA (reference sequence).

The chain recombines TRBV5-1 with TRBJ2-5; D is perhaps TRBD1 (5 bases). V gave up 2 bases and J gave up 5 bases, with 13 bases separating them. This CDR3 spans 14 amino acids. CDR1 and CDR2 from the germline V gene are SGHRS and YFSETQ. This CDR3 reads CASSLPGQVETQYF. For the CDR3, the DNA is TGCGCCAGCAGCTTACCAGGGCAGGTGGAGACCCAGTACTTC.

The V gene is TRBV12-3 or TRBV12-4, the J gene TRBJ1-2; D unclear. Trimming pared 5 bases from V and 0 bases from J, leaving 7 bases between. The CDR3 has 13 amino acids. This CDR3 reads CASSRESNYGYTF. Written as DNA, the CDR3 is TGTGCCAGCAGTAGGGAGTCTAACTATGGCTACACCTTC.

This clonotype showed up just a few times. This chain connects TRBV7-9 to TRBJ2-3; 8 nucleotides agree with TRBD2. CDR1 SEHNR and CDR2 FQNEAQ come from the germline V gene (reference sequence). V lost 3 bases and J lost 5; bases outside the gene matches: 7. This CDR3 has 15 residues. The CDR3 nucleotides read TGTGCCAGCAGCTTCGCGGGGGGTCCCAAAGATACGCAGTATTTT. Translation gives CASSFAGGPKDTQYF. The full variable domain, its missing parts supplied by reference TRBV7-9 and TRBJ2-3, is DTGVSQNPRHKITKRGQNVTFRCDPISEHNRLYWYRQTLGQGPEFLTYFQNEAQLEKSRLLSDRFSAERPKGSFSTLEIQRTEQGDSAMYLCASSFAGGPKDTQYFGPGTRLTVL.

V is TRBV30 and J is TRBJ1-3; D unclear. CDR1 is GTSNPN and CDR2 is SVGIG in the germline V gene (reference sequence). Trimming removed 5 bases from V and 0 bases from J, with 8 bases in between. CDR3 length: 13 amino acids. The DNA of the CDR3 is TGTGCCTGGGGATTCTACTCTGGAAACACCATATATTTT. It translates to CAWGFYSGNTIYF.

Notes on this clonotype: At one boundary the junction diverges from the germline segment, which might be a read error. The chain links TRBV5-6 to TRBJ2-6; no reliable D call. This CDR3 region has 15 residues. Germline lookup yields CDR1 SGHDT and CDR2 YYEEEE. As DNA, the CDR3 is TGTGCCATCAGCTTCGGGCTCTCTGGGGCCAACGTCCTGACTTTC. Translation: CAISFGLSGANVLTF.

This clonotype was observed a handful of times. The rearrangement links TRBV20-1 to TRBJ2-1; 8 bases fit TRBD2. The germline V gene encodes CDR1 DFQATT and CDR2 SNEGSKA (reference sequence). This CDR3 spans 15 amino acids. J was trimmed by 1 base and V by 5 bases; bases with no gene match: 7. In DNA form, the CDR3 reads TGCAGTGCTCCCGCCGGCGGGGGGTCCTACAATGAGCAGTTCTTC. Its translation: CSAPAGGGSYNEQFF.

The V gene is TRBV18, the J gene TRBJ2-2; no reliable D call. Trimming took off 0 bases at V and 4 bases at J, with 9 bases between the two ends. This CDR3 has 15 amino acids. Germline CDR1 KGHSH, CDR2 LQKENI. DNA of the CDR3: TGTGCCAGCTCACCACCCTACAGTCGCACCGGGGAGCTGTTTTTT. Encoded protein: CASSPPYSRTGELFF. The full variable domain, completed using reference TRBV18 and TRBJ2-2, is NAGVMQNPRHLVRRRGQEARLRCSPMKGHSHVYWYRQLPEEGLKFMVYLQKENIIDESGMPKERFSAEFPKEGPSILRIQQVVRGDSAAYFCASSPPYSRTGELFFGEGSRLTVL.

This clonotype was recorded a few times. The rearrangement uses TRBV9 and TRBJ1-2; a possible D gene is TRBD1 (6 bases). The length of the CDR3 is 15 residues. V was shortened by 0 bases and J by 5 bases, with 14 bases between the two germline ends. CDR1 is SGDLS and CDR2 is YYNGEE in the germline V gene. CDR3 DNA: TGTGCCAGCAGCGTAGCGGAAGGGGGGATTTATGGCTACACCTTC. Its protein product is CASSVAEGGIYGYTF.

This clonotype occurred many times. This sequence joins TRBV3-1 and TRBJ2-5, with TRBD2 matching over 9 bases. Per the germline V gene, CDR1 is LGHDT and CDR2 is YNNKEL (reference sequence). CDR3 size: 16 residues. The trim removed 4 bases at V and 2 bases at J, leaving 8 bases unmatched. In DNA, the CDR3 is TGTGCCAGCAGCCCGGGACTAGCCGGCAAGCAAGAGACCCAGTACTTC. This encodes CASSPGLAGKQETQYF.

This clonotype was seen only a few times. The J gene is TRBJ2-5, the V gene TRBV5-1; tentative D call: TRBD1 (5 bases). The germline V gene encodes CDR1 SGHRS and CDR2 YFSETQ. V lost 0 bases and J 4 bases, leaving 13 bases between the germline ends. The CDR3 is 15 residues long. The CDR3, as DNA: TGCGCCAGCAGCTTGGGGGGCTCTGGTGGAGAGACCCAGTACTTC. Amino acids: CASSLGGSGGETQYF.

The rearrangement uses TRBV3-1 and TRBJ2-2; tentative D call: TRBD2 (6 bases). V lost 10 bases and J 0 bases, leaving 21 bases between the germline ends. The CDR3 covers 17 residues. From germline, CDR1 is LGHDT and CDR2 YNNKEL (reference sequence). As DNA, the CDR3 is TGTGCCACCTCCTACGACGAGCGGGCTCCGAACACCGGGGAGCTGTTTTTT. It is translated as CATSYDERAPNTGELFF. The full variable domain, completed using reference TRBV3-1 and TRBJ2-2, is DTAVSQTPKYLVTQMGNDKSIKCEQNLGHDTMYWYKQDSKKFLKIMFSYNNKELIINETVPNRFSPKSPDKAHLNLHINSLELGDSAVYFCATSYDERAPNTGELFFGEGSRLTVL.